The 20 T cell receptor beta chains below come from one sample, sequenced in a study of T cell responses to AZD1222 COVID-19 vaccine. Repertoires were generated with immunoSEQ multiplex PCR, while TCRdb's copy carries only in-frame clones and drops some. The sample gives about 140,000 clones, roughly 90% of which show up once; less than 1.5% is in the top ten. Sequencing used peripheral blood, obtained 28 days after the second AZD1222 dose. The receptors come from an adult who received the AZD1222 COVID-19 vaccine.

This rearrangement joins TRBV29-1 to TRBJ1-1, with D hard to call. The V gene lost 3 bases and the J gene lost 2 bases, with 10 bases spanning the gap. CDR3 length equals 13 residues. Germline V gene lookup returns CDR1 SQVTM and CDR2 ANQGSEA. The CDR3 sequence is CSVDWGPNTEAFF. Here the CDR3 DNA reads TGCAGCGTTGATTGGGGTCCAAACACTGAAGCTTTCTTT. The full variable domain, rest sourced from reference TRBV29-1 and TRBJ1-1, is SAVISQKPSRDICQRGTSLTIQCQVDSQVTMMFWYRQQPGQSLTLIATANQGSEATYESGFVIDKFPISRPNLTFSTLTVSNMSPEDSSIYLCSVDWGPNTEAFFGQGTRLTVV.

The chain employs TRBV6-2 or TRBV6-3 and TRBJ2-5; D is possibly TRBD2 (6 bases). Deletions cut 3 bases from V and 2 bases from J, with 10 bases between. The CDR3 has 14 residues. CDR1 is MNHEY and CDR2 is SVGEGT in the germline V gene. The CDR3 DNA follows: TGTGCCAGCAGTTATGTCGGACTACAAGAGACCCAGTACTTC. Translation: CASSYVGLQETQYF.

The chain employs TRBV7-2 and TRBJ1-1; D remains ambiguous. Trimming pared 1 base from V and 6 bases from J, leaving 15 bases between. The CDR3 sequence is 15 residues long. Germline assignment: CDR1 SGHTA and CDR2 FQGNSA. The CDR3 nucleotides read TGTGCCAGCAGCTTAGTATCCGGGGTTAGCGCTGAAGCTTTCTTT. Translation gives CASSLVSGVSAEAFF.

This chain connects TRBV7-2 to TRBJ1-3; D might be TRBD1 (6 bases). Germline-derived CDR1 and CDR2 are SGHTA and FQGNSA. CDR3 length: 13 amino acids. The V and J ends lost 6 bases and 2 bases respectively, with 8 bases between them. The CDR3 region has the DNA TGTGCCAGCAGAAGGGACACTGGAAACACCATATATTTT. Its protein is CASRRDTGNTIYF.

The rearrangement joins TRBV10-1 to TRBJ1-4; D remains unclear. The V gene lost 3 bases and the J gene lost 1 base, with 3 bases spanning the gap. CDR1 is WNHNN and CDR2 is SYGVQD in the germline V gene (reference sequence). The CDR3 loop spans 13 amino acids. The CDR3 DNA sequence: TGCGCCAGCAGTGACGGAACTAATGAAAAACTGTTTTTT. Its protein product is CASSDGTNEKLFF.

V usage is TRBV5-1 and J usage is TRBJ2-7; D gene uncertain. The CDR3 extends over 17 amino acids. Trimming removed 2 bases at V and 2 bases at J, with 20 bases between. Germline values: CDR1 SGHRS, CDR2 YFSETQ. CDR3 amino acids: CASSFRPRTEATYEQYF. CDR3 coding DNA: TGCGCCAGCAGCTTTCGACCCAGGACGGAAGCTACCTACGAGCAGTACTTC.

The CDR3 DNA sequence: TGTGCCAGCAGGCCGCTGGGACAGGGACACTATGGCTACACCTTC. Translating gives CASRPLGQGHYGYTF. This chain connects TRBV5-6 to TRBJ1-2, with 9 bases fitting TRBD1. Per germline, CDR1 SGHDT and CDR2 YYEEEE. The CDR3 spans 15 residues. The trim removed 5 bases at V and 3 bases at J, leaving 8 bases unmatched.

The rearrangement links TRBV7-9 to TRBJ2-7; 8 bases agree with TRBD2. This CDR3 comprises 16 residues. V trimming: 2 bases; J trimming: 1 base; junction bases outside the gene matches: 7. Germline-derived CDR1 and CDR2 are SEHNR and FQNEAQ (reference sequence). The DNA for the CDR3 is TGTGCCAGCAGCTTATGGGCGGGAGGTGGGTCCTACGAGCAGTACTTC. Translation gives CASSLWAGGGSYEQYF.

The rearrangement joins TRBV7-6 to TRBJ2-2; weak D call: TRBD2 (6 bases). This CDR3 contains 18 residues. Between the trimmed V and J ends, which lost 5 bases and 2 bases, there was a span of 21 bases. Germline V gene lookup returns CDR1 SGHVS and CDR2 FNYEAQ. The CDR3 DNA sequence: TGTGCCAGCAGCGCGCCCCTGCAGGCGGGAATCAACACCGGGGAGCTGTTTTTT. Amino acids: CASSAPLQAGINTGELFF.

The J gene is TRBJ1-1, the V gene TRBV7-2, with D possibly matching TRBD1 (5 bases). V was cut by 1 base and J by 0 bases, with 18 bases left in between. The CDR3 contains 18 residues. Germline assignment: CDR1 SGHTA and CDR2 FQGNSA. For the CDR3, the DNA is TGTGCCAGCAGCTTAGTTTCAGGGAGGGAGAGGGTGAACACTGAAGCTTTCTTT. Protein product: CASSLVSGRERVNTEAFF.

This CDR3 is CASRATSGQLYNEQFF. In DNA, the CDR3 is TGCGCCAGCAGGGCAACTAGCGGCCAGCTATACAATGAGCAGTTCTTC. The rearrangement uses TRBV5-1 and TRBJ2-1; 8 positions agree with TRBD2. J lost 4 bases, V lost 5 bases, and 11 bases had no gene match. Germline V gene lookup returns CDR1 SGHRS and CDR2 YFSETQ. CDR3 length: 16 residues.

The CDR3 here is CSASEQYF. The CDR3 DNA reads as TGCAGTGCTAGCGAGCAGTACTTC. The chain recombines TRBV20-1 with TRBJ2-7; D uncertain. The V gene's germline CDR1 is DFQATT and CDR2 SNEGSKA (reference sequence). The CDR3 totals 8 residues. The V gene lost 3 bases and the J gene lost 6 bases, with 0 bases spanning the gap.

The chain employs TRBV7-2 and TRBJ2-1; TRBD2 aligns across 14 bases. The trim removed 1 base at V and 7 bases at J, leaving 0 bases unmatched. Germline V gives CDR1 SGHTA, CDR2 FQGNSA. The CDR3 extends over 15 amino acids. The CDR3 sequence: CASSLGTSGGNEQFF. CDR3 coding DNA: TGTGCCAGCAGCTTAGGGACTAGCGGGGGGAATGAGCAGTTCTTC.

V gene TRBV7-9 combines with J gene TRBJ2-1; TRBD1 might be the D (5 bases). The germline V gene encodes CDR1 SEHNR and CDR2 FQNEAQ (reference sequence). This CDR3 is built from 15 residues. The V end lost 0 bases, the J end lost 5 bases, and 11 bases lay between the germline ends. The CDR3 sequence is CASSLATGLDNEQFF. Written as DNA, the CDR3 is TGTGCCAGCAGCTTAGCAACAGGATTAGACAATGAGCAGTTCTTC. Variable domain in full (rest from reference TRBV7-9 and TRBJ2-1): DTGVSQNPRHKITKRGQNVTFRCDPISEHNRLYWYRQTLGQGPEFLTYFQNEAQLEKSRLLSDRFSAERPKGSFSTLEIQRTEQGDSAMYLCASSLATGLDNEQFFGPGTRLTVL.

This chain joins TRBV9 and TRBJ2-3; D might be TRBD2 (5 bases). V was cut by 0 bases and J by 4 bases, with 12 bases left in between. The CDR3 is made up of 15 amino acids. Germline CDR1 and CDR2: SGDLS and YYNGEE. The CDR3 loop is CASSVGTSWADTQYF. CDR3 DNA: TGTGCCAGCAGCGTAGGGACTTCTTGGGCAGATACGCAGTATTTT.

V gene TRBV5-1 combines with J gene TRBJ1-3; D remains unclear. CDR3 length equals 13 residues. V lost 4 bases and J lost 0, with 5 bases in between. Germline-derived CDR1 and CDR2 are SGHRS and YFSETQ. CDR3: CASSPASGNTIYF. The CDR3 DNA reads TGCGCCAGCAGCCCGGCCTCTGGAAACACCATATATTTT.

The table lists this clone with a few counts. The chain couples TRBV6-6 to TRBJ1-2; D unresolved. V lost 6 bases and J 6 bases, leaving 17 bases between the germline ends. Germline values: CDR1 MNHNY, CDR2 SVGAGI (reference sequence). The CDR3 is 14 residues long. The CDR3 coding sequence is TGTGCCAGCAGCCTTCCCCGGGATCTCGATGGCTACACCTTC. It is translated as CASSLPRDLDGYTF.

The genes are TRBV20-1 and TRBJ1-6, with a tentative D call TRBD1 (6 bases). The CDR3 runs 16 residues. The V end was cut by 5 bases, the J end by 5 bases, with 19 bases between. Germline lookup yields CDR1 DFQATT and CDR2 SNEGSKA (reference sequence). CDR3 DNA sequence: TGCAGTGCTGGTGAAGGGGGACGACGTGATAATTCACCCCTCCACTTT. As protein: CSAGEGGRRDNSPLHF.

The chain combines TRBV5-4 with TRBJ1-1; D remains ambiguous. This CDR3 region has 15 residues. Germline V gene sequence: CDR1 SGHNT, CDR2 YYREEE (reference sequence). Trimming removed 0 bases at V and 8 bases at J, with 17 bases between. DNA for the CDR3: TGTGCCAGCAGCTTGGCGGTAGGTATCCGGAAGGAAGCTTTCTTT. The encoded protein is CASSLAVGIRKEAFF.

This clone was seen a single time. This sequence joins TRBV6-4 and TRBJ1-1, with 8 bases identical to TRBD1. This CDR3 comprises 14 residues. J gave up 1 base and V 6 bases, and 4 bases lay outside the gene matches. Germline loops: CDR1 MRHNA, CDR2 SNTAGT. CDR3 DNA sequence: TGTGCCAGCAGAGGGGACAGGACGAACACTGAAGCTTTCTTT. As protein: CASRGDRTNTEAFF.